The next 4 T cell receptor beta chains were all read from a single sample in a study of early T cells in non-severe SARS-CoV-2 infection. TCRdb ran MiXCR on the 5' RACE reads and lists one entry per CDR3 protein. The table records more than 35,000 distinct CDR3 sequences, more than 9% of them present only once. Sequenced material: whole blood. These receptors all come from an adult who was a healthcare worker with PCR-confirmed SARS-CoV-2 infection or an uninfected control (not recorded which).

The chain links TRBV9 to TRBJ2-1, with 9 bases matching TRBD2. Germline lookup yields CDR1 SGDLS and CDR2 YYNGEE. The V segment lost 0 bases and the J segment 6 bases; nucleotides outside the gene matches: 7. The CDR3 totals 16 residues. CDR3 DNA: TGTGCCAGCAGCGTAGGGGTTAGCGGGAGAGTCAATGAGCAGTTCTTC. As protein: CASSVGVSGRVNEQFF.

The chain's CDR3 is CASSLGLGDETQYF. The CDR3 DNA reads as TGCGCCAGCAGCTTGGGGCTTGGTGACGAGACCCAGTACTTC. The chain couples TRBV5-1 to TRBJ2-5, with D uncertain. Per germline, CDR1 SGHRS and CDR2 YFSETQ. The V end was cut by 0 bases, the J end by 5 bases, with 11 bases between. The CDR3 covers 14 residues.

The table lists this clonotype with a few counts. The V call is TRBV7-8, the J call TRBJ2-2, with D maybe TRBD2 (7 bases). CDR1 is SGHVS and CDR2 is FQNEAQ in the germline V gene. The CDR3 length is 15 residues. V was cut by 5 bases and J by 6 bases, with 16 bases left in between. CDR3 in amino acids: CASSPGGRVPGELFF. For the CDR3, the DNA is TGTGCCAGCAGCCCCGGGGGGCGGGTTCCCGGGGAGCTGTTTTTT.

This clonotype was detected many times. CDR3 DNA: TGCAGTGCCGACCTAACGGAGACCCAGTACTTC. Residues: CSADLTETQYF. J is TRBJ2-5 and V is TRBV20-1; D not resolved. The CDR3 runs to 11 residues. The ends were cut back, 6 bases at V and 5 bases at J, with 10 bases in the middle. CDR1 DFQATT and CDR2 SNEGSKA come from the germline V gene (reference sequence).